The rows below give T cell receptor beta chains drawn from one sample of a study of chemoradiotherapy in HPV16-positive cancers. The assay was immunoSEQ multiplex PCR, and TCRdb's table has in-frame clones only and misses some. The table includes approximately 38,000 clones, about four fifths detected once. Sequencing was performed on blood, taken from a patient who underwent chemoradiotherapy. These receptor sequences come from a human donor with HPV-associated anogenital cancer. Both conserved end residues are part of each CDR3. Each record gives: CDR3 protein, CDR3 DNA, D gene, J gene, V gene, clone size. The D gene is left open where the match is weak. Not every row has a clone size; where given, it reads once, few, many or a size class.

CASSFGAGGSTDTQYF	TGTGCCAGCAGCTTCGGGGCGGGGGGGAGCACAGATACGCAGTATTTT	TRBD2	TRBJ2-3	TRBV7-3	-
CASSPPGGSEPQHF	TGTGCCAGCTCACCACCGGGAGGATCTGAGCCCCAGCATTTT	-	TRBJ1-5	TRBV18	few
CASRIMEGDGYTF	TGTGCCAGCAGAATTATGGAGGGCGACGGCTACACCTTC	-	TRBJ1-2	TRBV2	-
CASSHPLSSTDTQYF	TGTGCCAGCAGCCACCCCCTGAGTAGCACAGATACGCAGTATTTT	-	TRBJ2-3	TRBV7-2	few
CASSAPARARETQYF	TGTGCCAGTAGTGCTCCGGCTAGGGCCCGAGAGACCCAGTACTTC	-	TRBJ2-5	TRBV19	-
CASTVVLGSETQYF	TGCGCCAGCACCGTGGTTCTCGGCTCGGAGACCCAGTACTTC	-	TRBJ2-5	TRBV5-1	-
CASSYEKGWETQYF	TGTGCCAGCAGTTACGAGAAAGGTTGGGAGACCCAGTACTTC	-	TRBJ2-5	TRBV6-5	-
CASGAQPDSNQPQHF	TGTGCCAGCGGGGCCCAACCCGATAGCAATCAGCCCCAGCATTTT	-	TRBJ1-5	TRBV6-1	-
CSVRAGGNTGELFF	TGCAGCGTGAGGGCAGGGGGGAACACCGGGGAGCTGTTTTTT	TRBD1	TRBJ2-2	TRBV29-1	-
CATSTGFNEQFF	TGTGCCACCAGCACAGGGTTCAATGAGCAGTTCTTC	-	TRBJ2-1	TRBV15	-
CASSPRDSSITYEQYF	TGTGCCAGTAGTCCTCGGGACAGTTCTATCACCTACGAGCAGTACTTC	TRBD1	TRBJ2-7	TRBV19	-
CAISENRLGEQETQYF	TGTGCCATCAGTGAAAATAGGTTGGGGGAACAAGAGACCCAGTACTTC	-	TRBJ2-5	TRBV10-3	few